This T cell receptor (beta chain) was sequenced during a study of blood T cell repertoires in COVID-19. Study-level information: Material from acute and convalescent COVID-19 was sourced from the United States, Italy and Spain. Sources were T cells, B-cell-depleted T cells, or PBMCs; the material itself was cDNA or gDNA.

Trimming took 5 bases from V and 5 from J; bases not matched to a gene: 8. CDR1 is SGHTS, CDR2 YDEGEE, per germline. The CDR3 sequence is 15 residues long. Profiling relied on immunoSEQ multiplex PCR, and the TCRdb table lists in-frame clones only, not all of them. The top ten clones hold around 7.8% of a sample with roughly 570,000 clones, roughly 91% of them seen once. This clone was seen only a few times. The sequence derives from a woman between 50 and 59 years old with COVID-19, enrolled during active disease. V gene TRBV5-8 combines with J gene TRBJ1-2; 11 bases agree with TRBD1. The sequenced sample consisted of peripheral blood. Here the CDR3 reads CASRGQGALNYGYTF. The CDR3 nucleotides are TGTGCCAGCAGAGGACAGGGGGCCCTAAATTATGGCTACACCTTC.